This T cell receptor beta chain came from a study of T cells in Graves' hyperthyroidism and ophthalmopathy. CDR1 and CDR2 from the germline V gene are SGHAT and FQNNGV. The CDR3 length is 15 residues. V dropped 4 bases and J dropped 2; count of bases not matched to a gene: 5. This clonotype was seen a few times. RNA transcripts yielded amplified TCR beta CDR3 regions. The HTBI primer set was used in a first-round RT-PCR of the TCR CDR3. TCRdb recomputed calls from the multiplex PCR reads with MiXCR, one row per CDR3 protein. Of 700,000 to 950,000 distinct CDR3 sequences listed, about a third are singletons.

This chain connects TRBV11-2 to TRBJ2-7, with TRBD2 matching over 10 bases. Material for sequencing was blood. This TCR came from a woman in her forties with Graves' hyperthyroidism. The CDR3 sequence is CASSSSGSATYEQYF. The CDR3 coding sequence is TGTGCCAGCAGCTCTAGCGGGAGCGCGACCTACGAGCAGTACTTC. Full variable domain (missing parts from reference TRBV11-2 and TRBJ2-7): EAGVAQSPRYKIIEKRQSVAFWCNPISGHATLYWYQQILGQGPKLLIQFQNNGVVDDSQLPKDRFSAERLKGVDSTLKIQPAKLEDSAVYLCASSSSGSATYEQYFGPGTRLTVT.